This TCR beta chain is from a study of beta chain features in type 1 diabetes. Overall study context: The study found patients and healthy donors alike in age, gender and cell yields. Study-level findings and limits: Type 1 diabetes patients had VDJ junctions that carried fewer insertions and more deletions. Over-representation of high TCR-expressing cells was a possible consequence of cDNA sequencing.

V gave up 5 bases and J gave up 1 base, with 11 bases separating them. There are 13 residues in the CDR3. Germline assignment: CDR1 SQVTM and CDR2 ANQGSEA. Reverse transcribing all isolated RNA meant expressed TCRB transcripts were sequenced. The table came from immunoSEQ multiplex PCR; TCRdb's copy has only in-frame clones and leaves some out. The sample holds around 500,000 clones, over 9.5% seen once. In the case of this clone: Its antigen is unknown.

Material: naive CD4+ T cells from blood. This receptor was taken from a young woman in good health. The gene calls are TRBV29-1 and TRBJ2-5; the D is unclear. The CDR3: CSVRDRGQETQYF. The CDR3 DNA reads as TGCAGCGTTAGGGATCGAGGCCAAGAGACCCAGTACTTC.